This note documents a single T cell receptor beta chain sequence. Germline assignment: CDR1 MNHEY and CDR2 SMNVEV (reference sequence). CDR3 length: 15 amino acids. V was cut by 3 bases and J by 0 bases, with 11 bases left in between. This specimen comes from a study of blood T cell repertoires in COVID-19. Authors' processing steps: Estimated nucleated cell counts came from reference gene primer amplification. Sequencing used immunoSEQ multiplex PCR; TCRdb keeps in-frame clones, though not all of them. That table is the source of V, J and clone size, and D and trimming were worked out from the DNA. The top ten clones hold 3.2% of a sample with approximately 500,000 clones, approximately 85% of them seen once.

Sequencing was performed on peripheral blood. The chain combines TRBV27 with TRBJ2-5, with D tentatively TRBD1 (6 bases). The TCR sequence derives from a human donor in a cohort sampled during active COVID-19. The CDR3 nucleotides are TGTGCCAGCAGTTTCCCCGACAGGTACCAAGAGACCCAGTACTTC. The encoded protein is CASSFPDRYQETQYF.